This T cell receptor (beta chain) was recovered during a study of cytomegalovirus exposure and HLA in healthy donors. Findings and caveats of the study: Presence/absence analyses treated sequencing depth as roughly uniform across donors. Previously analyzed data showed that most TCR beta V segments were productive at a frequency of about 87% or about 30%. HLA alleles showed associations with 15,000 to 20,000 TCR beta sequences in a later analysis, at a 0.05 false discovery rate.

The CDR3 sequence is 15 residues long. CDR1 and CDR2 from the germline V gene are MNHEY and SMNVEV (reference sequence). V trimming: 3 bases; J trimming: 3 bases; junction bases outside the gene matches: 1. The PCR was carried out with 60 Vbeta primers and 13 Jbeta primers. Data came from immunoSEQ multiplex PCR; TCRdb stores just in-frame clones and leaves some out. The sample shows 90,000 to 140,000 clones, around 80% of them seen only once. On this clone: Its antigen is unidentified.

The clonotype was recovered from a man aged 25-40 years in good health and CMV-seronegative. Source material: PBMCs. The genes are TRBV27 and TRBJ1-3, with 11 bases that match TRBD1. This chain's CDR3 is CASSLGQGVGNTIYF. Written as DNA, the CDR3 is TGTGCCAGCAGTTTGGGACAGGGGGTTGGAAACACCATATATTTT.